This T cell receptor (beta chain) appears in the sequencing data of a study of blood T cell repertoires in COVID-19. As for the study in general: The study drew acute and convalescent COVID-19 samples from the United States, Italy and Spain. Sources were T cells, B-cell-depleted T cells, or PBMCs; the material itself was cDNA or gDNA.

This CDR3 has 18 amino acids. The V end was cut by 4 bases, the J end by 0 bases, with 20 bases between. CDR1 and CDR2 from the germline V gene are SEHNR and FQNEAQ (reference sequence). Authors' methods: From reference gene primer amplification, estimates of nucleated cell counts were derived. The protocol was immunoSEQ multiplex PCR, while the TCRdb copy is restricted to in-frame clones and leaves out a portion. That table furnishes V, J and clone size, whereas the DNA furnished D and trimming. This repertoire shows 62,000 or so clones, 80% to 90% found once; its top ten account for more than 1.4%.

Material for sequencing was peripheral blood. The sequence came from a woman between 55 and 75 years old with acute or convalescent COVID-19. The chain recombines TRBV7-9 with TRBJ2-3; D may be TRBD1 (6 bases). The CDR3 loop reads CASSYPRDTESSTDTQYF. The CDR3 region has the DNA TGTGCCAGCAGCTACCCCCGGGACACAGAATCTAGCACAGATACGCAGTATTTT.